This TCR beta chain was recovered during a study of Ad26.COV2.S vaccination and SARS-CoV-2 variants. Turning to the study itself: The vaccine Ad26.COV2.S was put into the muscle once, or twice with 56 days between.

This CDR3 contains 15 residues. Germline lookup yields CDR1 LNHNV and CDR2 YYDKDF (reference sequence). The ends lost 1 base at V and 9 bases at J; junction bases unmatched: 3. Treatment of the sample: about 20 received Ad26.COV2.S at low or high dose, single or two shots; 5 received placebo; per-sample allocation not given. On day 63 after the first injection, vaccine and placebo recipients gave samples. In its sample, this clone was seen a few times. Produced via immunoSEQ multiplex PCR; TCRdb's table is partial and in-frame only. This table holds 400,000 to 500,000 clones, 70% to 90% found once. This clonotype was sampled from a person aged 18-65 years who received the Ad26.COV2.S COVID-19 vaccine or a placebo. The sample in question was peripheral blood, obtained in a trial of Ad26.COV2.S vaccine versus placebo. The chain is built from TRBV15 and TRBJ2-1; 13 bases agree with TRBD2. CDR3 amino acids: CATSRGLAGGTEQFF. CDR3 in DNA: TGTGCCACCAGCAGAGGACTAGCGGGGGGTACTGAGCAGTTCTTC.